Sequencing of this T cell receptor (beta chain) was carried out in a study of cytotoxic CD8 clonotypes in ibrutinib-treated CLL. Clones were sequenced by immunoSEQ multiplex PCR, and TCRdb holds only the in-frame ones, with some missing. The sample gives 250,000 or so clones, about three quarters of which show up once; about 16% is in the top ten. The length of the CDR3 is 17 residues. The V gene's germline CDR1 is SQVTM and CDR2 ANQGSEA. The V and J ends lost 6 bases and 0 bases, in that order; junction bases with no gene match: 10. The rearrangement links TRBV29-1 to TRBJ2-6, with 8 bases fitting TRBD1. This sequence originates from a human donor with chronic lymphocytic leukemia. Sequenced material: PBMCs, taken after 24 months of ibrutinib treatment. This CDR3 reads CSVGDRSPSSGANVLTF. CDR3 coding DNA: TGCAGCGTGGGGGACAGGAGCCCCTCCTCTGGGGCCAACGTCCTGACTTTC.